The 15 T cell receptor beta chains below were found in one sample sequenced in a study of naive and memory T cell subsets. Whole-study findings and limits: Possibly reflecting memory cells re-expressing CD45RA, a few larger clonotypes occurred in naive repertoires, especially CD8.

For these TCRs, the target antigens are not known. Both TRBC1 and TRBC2 were covered by a beta constant-region primer of two equimolar oligonucleotides. Ligated cDNA was amplified by four rounds of PCR with nested alpha and beta constant-region primers and SP2. TCRdb redid the calling of the UMI-ligation and nested PCR reads with MiXCR, one entry per CDR3 protein. Here the sample spans 130,000 to 150,000 distinct CDR3 sequences, roughly 22% being singletons. The sequenced sample consisted of naive CD4+ T cells from blood. These receptors all stem from a human donor in good health.

The rearrangement uses TRBV7-3 and TRBJ2-1; 8 nucleotides line up with TRBD2. Germline V gives CDR1 SGHTA, CDR2 FQGTGA. V dropped 2 bases and J dropped 9; count of bases not matched to a gene: 9. This CDR3 has 15 amino acids. The CDR3 loop is CASSLDAGGIFEQFF. DNA of the CDR3: TGTGCCAGCAGCTTAGATGCGGGAGGAATCTTTGAGCAGTTCTTC.

This clonotype was observed a few times. DNA of the CDR3: TGCAGTGCTAGCGAGCAAGACTGGACTAGCGGGAGATCCACAGATACGCAGTATTTT. Its protein is CSASEQDWTSGRSTDTQYF. This chain connects TRBV20-1 to TRBJ2-3; 13 nucleotides match TRBD2. Germline V lookup: CDR1 DFQATT, CDR2 SNEGSKA (reference sequence). V was pared by 3 bases and J by 2 bases, with 14 bases of the junction left unmatched. The CDR3 is made up of 19 amino acids.

This clonotype showed up just a few times. The chain recombines TRBV5-7 with TRBJ1-1, with no clear D. TRBV5-7 is annotated as an ORF whose role is uncertain. Trimming pared 1 base from V and 0 bases from J, leaving 7 bases between. The CDR3 totals 14 residues. Here the CDR3 DNA reads TGTGCCAGCAGCTTGAAAAGCATGAACACTGAAGCTTTCTTT. The encoded protein is CASSLKSMNTEAFF.

This chain joins TRBV5-1 and TRBJ2-5; 9 positions agree with TRBD2. V lost 7 bases to trimming and J lost 2 bases; unmatched junction nucleotides: 6. The length of the CDR3 is 14 residues. Germline V CDR1 and CDR2: SGHRS, YFSETQ. CDR3 nucleotides: TGCGCCAGCCGACCGACTAGCGGACAAGAGACCCAGTACTTC. This gives the protein CASRPTSGQETQYF.

The rearrangement joins TRBV7-2 to TRBJ2-5, with D perhaps matching TRBD1 or TRBD2 (6 bases each). The CDR3 covers 16 residues. Germline assignment: CDR1 SGHTA and CDR2 FQGNSA. Trimming took 7 bases from V and 5 from J, leaving 23 bases between them. CDR3 region: CASTGTQGRFHETQYF. The CDR3 region has the DNA TGTGCCAGCACCGGTACCCAGGGGAGGTTCCACGAGACCCAGTACTTC.

There are many counts of this clonotype. The chain uses TRBV12-3 or TRBV12-4 and TRBJ2-5; no clear D. This CDR3 comprises 14 residues. Between the trimmed V and J ends, which lost 1 base and 0 bases, there was a span of 6 bases. The CDR3 nucleotides are TGTGCCAGCAGTTTAGGCCCCTACCAAGAGACCCAGTACTTC. Amino acids: CASSLGPYQETQYF.

This chain uses TRBV7-7 with TRBJ2-1, with 7 bases aligning to TRBD2. V dropped 5 bases and J dropped 0; count of bases not matched to a gene: 4. In germline, CDR1 is SSHAT, CDR2 FNYEAQ (reference sequence). There are 15 residues in the CDR3. As DNA, the CDR3 is TGTGCCAGCAGCCCAGCTAGCGGCTCCTACAATGAGCAGTTCTTC. Translating it yields CASSPASGSYNEQFF.

This chain uses TRBV11-2 with TRBJ2-1; TRBD1 matches 7 bases. This CDR3 region has 18 residues. The germline V gene encodes CDR1 SGHAT and CDR2 FQNNGV. The V segment lost 4 bases and the J segment 1 base; nucleotides outside the gene matches: 13. CDR3 loop: CASSSTLRRDRSYNEQFF. CDR3 DNA: TGTGCCAGCAGCTCTACCCTCCGTAGGGACAGATCCTACAATGAGCAGTTCTTC.

The chain joins TRBV27 to TRBJ2-7, with D possibly matching TRBD1 (5 bases). This CDR3 comprises 14 residues. The germline CDR1 and CDR2 sequences are MNHEY and SMNVEV (reference sequence). V gave up 1 base and J gave up 2 bases, with 9 bases separating them. CDR3 DNA: TGTGCCAGCAGTTTATTGCAGGGCCCCTACGAGCAGTACTTC. Its translation: CASSLLQGPYEQYF.

The DNA for the CDR3 is TGCAGTGCTAGGCGCACAGATACGCAGTATTTT. It codes for CSARRTDTQYF. V and J are TRBV20-1 and TRBJ2-3, with no clear D. The CDR3 length is 11 residues. The germline V and J ends were trimmed by 3 bases and 1 base, with 2 bases remaining between them. CDR1 and CDR2 (germline): DFQATT, SNEGSKA (reference sequence).

This chain uses TRBV20-1 with TRBJ1-3; D is unclear. Germline V gene sequence: CDR1 DFQATT, CDR2 SNEGSKA (reference sequence). This CDR3 comprises 13 residues. Deletions cut 3 bases from V and 2 bases from J, with 8 bases between. The CDR3: CSASVGTGNTIYF. The CDR3 DNA reads TGCAGTGCTAGCGTCGGAACTGGAAACACCATATATTTT.

This sequence joins TRBV6-2 or TRBV6-3 and TRBJ2-4; D is perhaps TRBD2 (6 bases). V was pared by 4 bases and J by 5 bases, with 12 bases between. Germline values: CDR1 MNHEY, CDR2 SVGEGT. This CDR3 is built from 14 residues. The CDR3 DNA is TGTGCCAGCAGTTGGAGCGGGCCCCAAAACATTCAGTACTTC. Translating gives CASSWSGPQNIQYF.

The chain carries TRBV6-6 and TRBJ2-7; D is perhaps TRBD1 or TRBD2 (6 bases each). Per germline, CDR1 MNHNY and CDR2 SVGAGI (reference sequence). CDR3 size: 13 residues. V lost 7 bases, J lost 6 bases, and 16 bases lay in between. The CDR3 DNA reads as TGTGCCAGCAATAAGGGGGGCTCTAGCGAGCAGTACTTC. Its protein is CASNKGGSSEQYF.

This clonotype was seen at least ten times. V gene TRBV6-1 combines with J gene TRBJ2-3; TRBD1 or TRBD2 may be the D gene (5 bases each). V was trimmed by 7 bases and J by 6 bases, leaving 14 bases between them. The CDR3 is made up of 13 amino acids. Looked up from germline, CDR1 is MNHNS and CDR2 is SASEGT. CDR3: CASTRDRADTQYF. The CDR3 coding sequence is TGTGCCAGCACACGGGACCGGGCTGATACGCAGTATTTT.

This chain joins TRBV11-2 and TRBJ2-1; weak D call: TRBD2 (5 bases). CDR3 size: 15 residues. The ends were cut back, 4 bases at V and 7 bases at J, with 17 bases in the middle. The germline gives CDR1 SGHAT, CDR2 FQNNGV. CDR3 nucleotides: TGTGCCAGCAGCTCGGTGAGGGCGGAAAGTAATGAGCAGTTCTTC. Translation: CASSSVRAESNEQFF.